This is a list of T cell receptor beta chains from one sample in a study of CD8+CD57+ T cells in acquired aplastic anemia. MiXCR, applied by TCRdb to the reads, yields one record per CDR3 protein. Of under 250,000 distinct CDR3 sequences in the sample, more than 40% were seen once. The sample comprised sorted CD4+, CD8+, or CD8+CD57+ T cells (not recorded which) from PBMCs. The receptors come from a human donor with aplastic anemia. CDR3s include the opening cysteine and the closing phenylalanine or tryptophan. D genes are given only for firm matches. Only part of the rows carry a size: once, few, many, or a class if the clone is expanded.

d_call: TRBD1
j_call: TRBJ1-4
clone_size: once
v_call: TRBV5-1
cdr3_nt: TGCGCCAGCAGCCTTCAACAGGGGATTAATGAAAAACTGTTTTTT
cdr3_aa: CASSLQQGINEKLFF

d_call: TRBD2
j_call: TRBJ2-1
clone_size: .
v_call: TRBV9
cdr3_nt: TGTGCCAGCAGCGACCCTAGCGGGAGAGGGAATGAGCAGTTCTTC
cdr3_aa: CASSDPSGRGNEQFF

d_call: .
j_call: TRBJ1-2
clone_size: .
v_call: TRBV9
cdr3_nt: TGTGCCAGCAGCGTAGGCAGGGGCTATGGCTACACCTTC
cdr3_aa: CASSVGRGYGYTF

d_call: TRBD2
j_call: TRBJ2-7
clone_size: .
v_call: TRBV6-2/TRBV6-3
cdr3_nt: TGTGCCAGCAACTACCCGGGAGGGAACTACGAGCAGTACTTC
cdr3_aa: CASNYPGGNYEQYF

d_call: TRBD2
j_call: TRBJ2-1
clone_size: few
v_call: TRBV20-1
cdr3_nt: TGCAGCGCAAAAGGGGGACTAGCGGTTGAGCAGTTCTTC
cdr3_aa: CSAKGGLAVEQFF

d_call: TRBD2
j_call: TRBJ2-3
clone_size: .
v_call: TRBV7-3
cdr3_nt: TGTGCCAGCAGTGAACTCCTAGCGGGAGTAGCTAGCACAGATACGCAGTATTTT
cdr3_aa: CASSELLAGVASTDTQYF

d_call: .
j_call: TRBJ2-7
clone_size: .
v_call: TRBV27
cdr3_nt: TGTGCCAGCAGTTCCCCACGGGACACAGCCTACGAGCAGTACTTC
cdr3_aa: CASSSPRDTAYEQYF

d_call: .
j_call: TRBJ2-4
clone_size: few
v_call: TRBV27
cdr3_nt: TGTGCCAGCAGTTTATCACCCGGGGGCTGGGACATTCAGTACTTC
cdr3_aa: CASSLSPGGWDIQYF

d_call: .
j_call: TRBJ2-7
clone_size: many
v_call: TRBV11-2
cdr3_nt: TGTGCCAGCAGCTTAGTGAGGGACATGGACGAGCAGTACTTC
cdr3_aa: CASSLVRDMDEQYF

d_call: .
j_call: TRBJ1-1
clone_size: .
v_call: TRBV6-4
cdr3_nt: TGTGCCAGCAGTGCATCGACGGGAGGTAGCACTGAAGCTTTCTTT
cdr3_aa: CASSASTGGSTEAFF

d_call: TRBD2
j_call: TRBJ2-5
clone_size: .
v_call: TRBV2
cdr3_nt: TGTGCCAGCAGCTTAAGGTCTAGCGGAGGCCAAGAGACCCAGTACTTC
cdr3_aa: CASSLRSSGGQETQYF

d_call: TRBD1
j_call: TRBJ1-1
clone_size: few
v_call: TRBV9
cdr3_nt: TGTGCCAGCAGCGTGGGTTATCGGGACAGGGTTTACACTGAAGCTTTCTTT
cdr3_aa: CASSVGYRDRVYTEAFF

d_call: TRBD1
j_call: TRBJ2-7
clone_size: many
v_call: TRBV15
cdr3_nt: TGTGCCACCAGCAGGGACAGGGATCCCTACGAGCAGTACTTC
cdr3_aa: CATSRDRDPYEQYF

d_call: .
j_call: TRBJ1-6
clone_size: .
v_call: TRBV28
cdr3_nt: TGTGCCACTATTGTCCAAAACTCCTATAATTCACCCCTCCACTTT
cdr3_aa: CATIVQNSYNSPLHF

d_call: TRBD2
j_call: TRBJ2-3
clone_size: .
v_call: TRBV14
cdr3_nt: TGTGCCAGCAGCCAGGGGGAGGGACTAGCGGGATCAGATACGCAGTATTTT
cdr3_aa: CASSQGEGLAGSDTQYF

d_call: TRBD2
j_call: TRBJ2-7
clone_size: many
v_call: TRBV30
cdr3_nt: TGTGCCTGGAGTGGCGGGGGGGCTCGGGAGCAGTACTTC
cdr3_aa: CAWSGGGAREQYF

d_call: .
j_call: TRBJ1-1
clone_size: .
v_call: TRBV7-3
cdr3_nt: TGTGCCAGCAGCCCGAGTGACACTGGAGCTTCCTTT
cdr3_aa: CASSPSDTGASF